This passage covers 25 T cell receptor beta chains from one sample sequenced in a study of early stage breast cancer tumors. Here immunoSEQ multiplex PCR was the method, and the copy in TCRdb shows in-frame clones only, minus some. The sample consists of approximately 70,000 clones, approximately 80% of them appearing once. Sequencing used blood. These receptors were collected from a person aged 40 to 49 with breast cancer.

This chain links TRBV28 with TRBJ1-5; D remains ambiguous. Germline-derived CDR1 and CDR2 are MDHEN and SYDVKM. The ends were cut back, 7 bases at V and 3 bases at J, with 13 bases in the middle. This CDR3 comprises 14 residues. The CDR3 coding sequence is TGTGCCAGCACCCGGCAGCCCTTCAATCAGCCCCAGCATTTT. It is translated as CASTRQPFNQPQHF.

CDR3 loop: CASSLEGGGGRNYGYTF. CDR3 bases: TGTGCCAGCAGCTTGGAAGGAGGGGGGGGCAGAAACTATGGCTACACCTTC. The chain links TRBV5-5 to TRBJ1-2; D perhaps matches TRBD1 (6 bases). Germline values: CDR1 SGHKS, CDR2 YYEKEE (reference sequence). The CDR3 spans 17 residues. V lost 0 bases, J lost 2 bases, and 17 bases lay in between.

The chain uses TRBV28 and TRBJ2-7, with 8 bases lining up with TRBD2. This CDR3 spans 18 amino acids. With 1 base clipped from V and 5 bases from J, the junction kept 16 bases outside the gene matches. In germline, CDR1 is MDHEN, CDR2 SYDVKM. CDR3 region: CASSLSSIGREAGDEQYF. The DNA for the CDR3 is TGTGCCAGCAGTTTATCCTCTATAGGGCGGGAGGCTGGTGACGAGCAGTACTTC.

This chain connects TRBV28 to TRBJ2-7, with TRBD1 as a possible D gene (6 bases). The V gene's germline CDR1 is MDHEN and CDR2 SYDVKM. Between the trimmed V and J ends, which lost 7 bases and 2 bases, there was a span of 12 bases. CDR3 length equals 13 residues. CDR3 DNA: TGTGCCAGCACCCTGACAGGAACCTACGAGCAGTACTTC. Its translation: CASTLTGTYEQYF.

The chain recombines TRBV6-1 with TRBJ1-1; D uncertain. This CDR3 region has 16 residues. Germline V gives CDR1 MNHNS, CDR2 SASEGT. The V end lost 2 bases, the J end lost 1 base, and 14 bases lay between the germline ends. CDR3: CASSEMWTARNTEAFF. In nucleotides, the CDR3 is TGTGCCAGCAGTGAAATGTGGACCGCCCGGAACACTGAAGCTTTCTTT.

This chain joins TRBV6-1 and TRBJ1-4; 8 bases are a match to TRBD1. Unmatched junction bases numbered 6, after V lost 6 bases and J lost 3 bases. The CDR3 loop spans 15 amino acids. CDR1 is MNHNS, CDR2 SASEGT, per germline. In DNA form, the CDR3 reads TGTGCCAGCAGCGGAGTACAGGGGGCTAATGAAAAACTGTTTTTT. Its translation: CASSGVQGANEKLFF.

The rearrangement joins TRBV5-1 to TRBJ2-5; 8 bases are shared with TRBD2. This CDR3 spans 15 amino acids. The germline CDR1 and CDR2 sequences are SGHRS and YFSETQ. J was trimmed by 2 bases and V by 2 bases; bases with no gene match: 5. The chain's CDR3 is CASSLLAAPQETQYF. DNA for the CDR3: TGCGCCAGCAGCTTACTAGCGGCTCCACAAGAGACCCAGTACTTC.

The chain carries TRBV7-3 and TRBJ2-1; 9 bases fit TRBD1. V was clipped by 2 bases and J by 6 bases; unmatched bases: 5. The V gene's germline CDR1 is SGHTA and CDR2 FQGTGA. The CDR3 length is 15 residues. In DNA, the CDR3 is TGTGCCAGCAGCTTATCGGGACAGGGAAGCAATGAGCAGTTCTTC. Amino acids: CASSLSGQGSNEQFF.

The chain's CDR3 is CASLLDSRQYF. The CDR3 region has the DNA TGTGCCAGCCTACTGGACAGTCGGCAGTACTTC. This rearrangement joins TRBV6-1 to TRBJ2-7, with D possibly being TRBD1 (6 bases). The CDR3 is 11 residues long. CDR1 and CDR2 (germline): MNHNS, SASEGT. The ends were cut back, 8 bases at V and 9 bases at J, with 14 bases in the middle.

The chain employs TRBV10-3 and TRBJ1-1; D is ambiguous. With 6 bases removed from V and 1 base from J, the gap between germline ends came to 6 bases. The CDR3 covers 12 residues. The germline V gene encodes CDR1 ENHRY and CDR2 SYGVKD. CDR3 sequence (DNA): TGTGCCATCAGCTCCCGGAACACTGAAGCTTTCTTT. Translated: CAISSRNTEAFF.

V usage is TRBV6-5 and J usage is TRBJ2-7, with D unclear. The ends were cut back, 6 bases at V and 5 bases at J, with 8 bases in the middle. The CDR3 is 11 residues long. CDR1 and CDR2 (germline): MNHEY, SVGAGI. As DNA, the CDR3 is TGTGCCAGCAGAACCGTTGACGAGCAGTACTTC. Amino acids: CASRTVDEQYF.

V and J are TRBV11-2 and TRBJ1-3; 8 bases match TRBD1. V was pared by 5 bases and J by 4 bases, with 10 bases of the junction left unmatched. The CDR3 is made up of 16 amino acids. Germline loops: CDR1 SGHAT, CDR2 FQNNGV. The CDR3 DNA sequence: TGTGCCAGCAGCCGTGACAGGGGATCTGGCGGAAACACCATATATTTT. It is translated as CASSRDRGSGGNTIYF.

V and J are TRBV9 and TRBJ2-5, with D perhaps being TRBD1 or TRBD2 (5 bases each). The germline V gene has CDR1 SGDLS and CDR2 YYNGEE. CDR3 length equals 14 residues. The ends were cut back, 3 bases at V and 1 base at J, with 10 bases in the middle. DNA for the CDR3: TGTGCCAGCAGCGCCCGGGACGCCCAAGAGACCCAGTACTTC. Translation: CASSARDAQETQYF.

The rearrangement uses TRBV6-6 and TRBJ2-1; TRBD1 matches 9 bases. V lost 5 bases, J lost 9 bases, and 2 bases stayed unmatched. The germline V gene encodes CDR1 MNHNY and CDR2 SVGAGI (reference sequence). The CDR3 is 12 residues long. The chain's CDR3 is CASSGQGIEQFF. DNA of the CDR3: TGTGCCAGCAGTGGACAGGGGATTGAGCAGTTCTTC.

The J gene is TRBJ2-1, the V gene TRBV18; D might be TRBD2 (5 bases). With 4 bases removed from V and 5 bases from J, the gap between germline ends came to 9 bases. This CDR3 spans 13 amino acids. The germline V gene encodes CDR1 KGHSH and CDR2 LQKENI. CDR3: CASSLTRDNEQFF. In DNA, the CDR3 is TGTGCCAGCTCACTTACTAGGGACAATGAGCAGTTCTTC.

This sequence joins TRBV28 and TRBJ2-5; D might be TRBD1 (6 bases). Germline CDR1 reads MDHEN; CDR2 reads SYDVKM. The CDR3 loop spans 13 amino acids. Trimming left V 4 bases short and J 4 bases short, with 10 bases between. For the CDR3, the DNA is TGTGCCAGCAGTTCTGGACAGTCAGAGACCCAGTACTTC. It specifies CASSSGQSETQYF.

This clone appeared a single time. The J gene is TRBJ1-3, the V gene TRBV27; no definite D call. Trimming stripped 6 bases from V and 0 bases from J, with 6 bases between. CDR3 length: 13 residues. Germline CDR1 reads MNHEY; CDR2 reads SMNVEV (reference sequence). CDR3 in DNA: TGTGCCAGCAGGGTTAGCTCTGGAAACACCATATATTTT. This codes for CASRVSSGNTIYF.

CDR3 in amino acids: CASSKRTYEQYF. The DNA for the CDR3 is TGTGCCAGCAGCAAAAGGACCTACGAGCAGTACTTC. This sequence joins TRBV28 and TRBJ2-7; D uncertain. Per the germline V gene, CDR1 is MDHEN and CDR2 is SYDVKM. The CDR3 extends over 12 amino acids. V was shortened by 6 bases and J by 2 bases, with 8 bases between the two germline ends. The whole variable domain, remainder taken from reference TRBV28 and TRBJ2-7, is DVKVTQSSRYLVKRTGEKVFLECVQDMDHENMFWYRQDPGLGLRLIYFSYDVKMKEKGDIPEGYSVSREKKERFSLILESASTNQTSMYLCASSKRTYEQYFGPGTRLTVT.

This clone was seen only a few times. The rearrangement joins TRBV7-9 to TRBJ1-3; D remains unclear. The CDR3 spans 13 residues. V was clipped by 4 bases and J by 4 bases, with 8 bases between them. Germline CDR1 is SEHNR and CDR2 is FQNEAQ (reference sequence). CDR3 sequence reads: CASSSTAGNTIYF. CDR3 nucleotide sequence: TGTGCCAGCAGCTCTACCGCAGGAAACACCATATATTTT.

V and J are TRBV19 and TRBJ1-4; the match to TRBD1 covers 7 bases. This CDR3 comprises 15 residues. CDR1 LNHDA and CDR2 SQIVND come from the germline V gene (reference sequence). V shed 3 bases, J shed 8 bases, and the junction held 9 bases outside the gene matches. The DNA for the CDR3 is TGTGCCAGTAGTATGATTAAGGGGGCTGGGGAAAAACTGTTTTTT. Translation: CASSMIKGAGEKLFF.

This chain joins TRBV9 and TRBJ2-1; 9 nucleotides agree with TRBD2. The CDR3 extends over 16 amino acids. V gave up 4 bases and J gave up 4 bases; unmatched junction bases: 9. The V gene's germline CDR1 is SGDLS and CDR2 YYNGEE. The CDR3 loop reads CASSPPSAGGYNEQFF. The CDR3 DNA follows: TGTGCCAGCAGCCCCCCCTCTGCGGGAGGGTACAATGAGCAGTTCTTC.

The V call is TRBV9, the J call TRBJ2-5, with 11 nucleotides matching TRBD1. The CDR3 runs to 15 residues. Germline CDR1 is SGDLS and CDR2 is YYNGEE. Trimming removed 0 bases from V and 4 bases from J; junction bases left unmatched: 2. CDR3 nucleotides: TGTGCCAGCAGCGTAGGAGGGACAGGGGGAGAGACCCAGTACTTC. Residues: CASSVGGTGGETQYF.

The CDR3, as DNA: TGCGCCAGCCGGCCGGGACAAGTCACAGATACGCAGTATTTT. Amino acid sequence: CASRPGQVTDTQYF. The J gene is TRBJ2-3, the V gene TRBV5-1; weak D call: TRBD1 (6 bases). Trimming stripped 7 bases from V and 2 bases from J, with 14 bases between. Germline CDR1 and CDR2: SGHRS and YFSETQ. The CDR3 is made up of 14 amino acids.

J is TRBJ2-1 and V is TRBV10-3, with D perhaps TRBD2 (7 bases). Germline-derived CDR1 and CDR2 are ENHRY and SYGVKD. The CDR3 length is 15 residues. Trimming took 0 bases from V and 2 from J, leaving 8 bases between them. The DNA for the CDR3 is TGTGCCATCAGTGAGTCAGGGGGGGCCTACAATGAGCAGTTCTTC. It yields the protein CAISESGGAYNEQFF.

This clone has just a few counts. The genes are TRBV19 and TRBJ1-2; tentatively, D is TRBD1 (5 bases). The V gene's germline CDR1 is LNHDA and CDR2 SQIVND (reference sequence). V was cut by 7 bases and J by 2 bases, with 17 bases left in between. This CDR3 is built from 15 residues. The DNA for the CDR3 is TGTGCCAGTACCTCCGTTGCAGGGAGGAACTATGGCTACACCTTC. This codes for CASTSVAGRNYGYTF.